Following are 23 T cell receptor beta chains from one sample sequenced in a study of blood T cell repertoires in COVID-19. TCRdb's copy holds only in-frame clones and misses some; the assay was immunoSEQ multiplex PCR. The sample records 15,000 to 20,000 clones, 81% being singletons. Sequenced input: peripheral blood. These TCRs come from a man aged 35-49 years with active or convalescent COVID-19.

The CDR3 reads CASSRDRVKGYTF. The DNA of the CDR3 is TGTGCCAGCAGTAGGGACAGGGTTAAGGGCTACACCTTC. The V and J genes are TRBV6-5 and TRBJ1-2, with 9 bases identical to TRBD1. Germline loops: CDR1 MNHEY, CDR2 SVGAGI. J gave up 8 bases and V 5 bases, and 6 bases lay outside the gene matches. This CDR3 spans 13 amino acids.

This sequence joins TRBV5-1 and TRBJ2-7; 11 bases line up with TRBD1. With 4 bases clipped from V and 1 base from J, the junction kept 4 bases outside the gene matches. The V gene's germline CDR1 is SGHRS and CDR2 YFSETQ. The CDR3 contains 15 residues. The DNA for the CDR3 is TGCGCCAGCAGCCCCGGACAGGGGGCTTCCTACGAGCAGTACTTC. Its protein is CASSPGQGASYEQYF. Full variable domain (rest looked up from reference TRBV5-1 and TRBJ2-7): KAGVTQTPRYLIKTRGQQVTLSCSPISGHRSVSWYQQTPGQGLQFLFEYFSETQRNKGNFPGRFSGRQFSNSRSEMNVSTLELGDSALYLCASSPGQGASYEQYFGPGTRLTVT.

This clone was observed a single time. The CDR3 nucleotides are TGTGCCAGCAGCCCTAAGGCGATGGGCAGCGGCTACACCTTC. Its translation: CASSPKAMGSGYTF. This chain links TRBV5-6 with TRBJ1-2; unclear D gene. The CDR3 is made up of 14 amino acids. The V and J ends lost 4 bases and 8 bases respectively, with 18 bases between them. Per the germline V gene, CDR1 is SGHDT and CDR2 is YYEEEE.

The rearrangement uses TRBV11-2 and TRBJ1-3; perhaps TRBD1 as D (6 bases). V dropped 4 bases and J dropped 3 bases, with 13 bases sitting between them. The CDR3 is 15 residues long. Per the germline V gene, CDR1 is SGHAT and CDR2 is FQNNGV. CDR3 coding DNA: TGTGCCAGCAGCTCCTCCGGACAGTTTGGAAACACCATATATTTT. This gives the protein CASSSSGQFGNTIYF.

This chain uses TRBV27 with TRBJ1-1; 12 bases map to TRBD1. The CDR3 runs 17 residues. Germline-derived CDR1 and CDR2 are MNHEY and SMNVEV (reference sequence). The V segment lost 5 bases and the J segment 4 bases; nucleotides outside the gene matches: 11. CDR3 in amino acids: CASSRDRGLRGSTEAFF. The DNA for the CDR3 is TGTGCCAGCAGTCGGGACAGGGGGCTCCGAGGAAGCACTGAAGCTTTCTTT.

The chain recombines TRBV5-1 with TRBJ1-5, with TRBD1 identical over 9 bases. CDR1 is SGHRS and CDR2 is YFSETQ in the germline V gene. The CDR3 has 15 residues. V lost 0 bases and J lost 3; bases outside the gene matches: 1. The CDR3 DNA follows: TGCGCCAGCAGCTTGGGGACAGGGGTCAATCAGCCCCAGCATTTT. It codes for CASSLGTGVNQPQHF. Complete variable domain (other parts from reference TRBV5-1 and TRBJ1-5): KAGVTQTPRYLIKTRGQQVTLSCSPISGHRSVSWYQQTPGQGLQFLFEYFSETQRNKGNFPGRFSGRQFSNSRSEMNVSTLELGDSALYLCASSLGTGVNQPQHFGDGTRLSIL.

The V and J genes are TRBV6-5 and TRBJ1-1; D is unresolved. The CDR3 runs to 14 residues. Germline-derived CDR1 and CDR2 are MNHEY and SVGAGI. V lost 2 bases, J lost 4 bases, and 11 bases lay in between. The CDR3 DNA sequence: TGTGCCAGCAGTTACCGAGGGAGGCGCACTGAAGCTTTCTTT. This encodes CASSYRGRRTEAFF.

The chain is built from TRBV7-2 and TRBJ1-2; 7 bases line up with TRBD1. V trimming: 6 bases; J trimming: 6 bases; junction bases outside the gene matches: 7. Germline V CDR1 and CDR2: SGHTA, FQGNSA. This CDR3 region has 13 residues. In nucleotides, the CDR3 is TGTGCCAGCAGGTTGGGACAGCTCGATGGCTACACCTTC. This codes for CASRLGQLDGYTF.

This clone was detected once. The V and J genes are TRBV7-3 and TRBJ1-2; 9 bases map to TRBD1. V dropped 0 bases and J dropped 8; count of bases not matched to a gene: 10. CDR3 length equals 16 residues. Per germline, CDR1 SGHTA and CDR2 FQGTGA. Written as DNA, the CDR3 is TGTGCCAGCAGCTTAACCGTGGACAGGGGCGGTAGGGGCTACACCTTC. Translation: CASSLTVDRGGRGYTF.

V is TRBV5-5 and J is TRBJ2-3; the match to TRBD1 covers 8 bases. The germline CDR1 and CDR2 sequences are SGHKS and YYEKEE (reference sequence). The J segment lost 1 base and the V segment lost 0 bases, leaving 7 bases of the junction unmatched. CDR3 length: 17 residues. The CDR3 protein is CASSLVVRGPGTDTQYF. The CDR3 DNA reads as TGTGCCAGCAGCTTGGTAGTCAGGGGGCCAGGCACAGATACGCAGTATTTT.

This chain uses TRBV27 with TRBJ2-5; D is unclear. Looked up from germline, CDR1 is MNHEY and CDR2 is SMNVEV (reference sequence). This CDR3 comprises 14 residues. The ends were cut back, 1 base at V and 5 bases at J, with 11 bases in the middle. The CDR3 region has the DNA TGTGCCAGCAGTTTATACCACATGAGGGAGACCCAGTACTTC. The encoded protein is CASSLYHMRETQYF.

The chain joins TRBV28 to TRBJ2-7; no clear D gene. The germline V gene encodes CDR1 MDHEN and CDR2 SYDVKM. Trimming pared 5 bases from V and 4 bases from J, leaving 12 bases between. This CDR3 spans 13 amino acids. The CDR3 sequence: CASSLFLRYEQYF. In DNA, the CDR3 is TGTGCCAGCAGTCTCTTTCTCCGTTACGAGCAGTACTTC.

V is TRBV7-9 and J is TRBJ2-5; D not certain. Germline loops: CDR1 SEHNR, CDR2 FQNEAQ (reference sequence). The ends were cut back, 6 bases at V and 6 bases at J, with 14 bases in the middle. The CDR3 runs 13 residues. For the CDR3, the DNA is TGTGCCAGCAGTTTTCGGCAAGCGCAGACCCAGTACTTC. This translates into CASSFRQAQTQYF.

The chain links TRBV6-6 to TRBJ1-3; 10 bases match TRBD1. Looked up from germline, CDR1 is MNHNY and CDR2 is SVGAGI (reference sequence). This CDR3 comprises 17 residues. V trimming: 5 bases; J trimming: 1 base; junction bases outside the gene matches: 8. CDR3 amino acids: CASSRGDRGGSGNTIYF. The CDR3 DNA reads as TGTGCCAGCAGTCGAGGGGACAGGGGTGGATCTGGAAACACCATATATTTT.

The rearrangement joins TRBV6-1 to TRBJ1-5; D uncertain. CDR3 size: 10 residues. Germline CDR1 MNHNS, CDR2 SASEGT. Trimming left V 3 bases short and J 11 bases short, with 5 bases between. In DNA, the CDR3 is TGTGCCAGCAGTGACAGGTCCCAGCATTTT. Its protein product is CASSDRSQHF.

This clone was detected a few times. The rearrangement joins TRBV5-8 to TRBJ2-7, with a weak D call TRBD1 (5 bases). Germline V gene sequence: CDR1 SGHTS, CDR2 YDEGEE. The length of the CDR3 is 12 residues. Trimming took off 5 bases at V and 1 base at J, with 7 bases between the two ends. In DNA, the CDR3 is TGTGCCAGCAGACAGGCTTCCTACGAGCAGTACTTC. Protein: CASRQASYEQYF.

V and J are TRBV11-2 and TRBJ1-5, with 9 bases that match TRBD1. V was pared by 6 bases and J by 2 bases, with 5 bases of the junction left unmatched. CDR3 length: 15 residues. Germline-derived CDR1 and CDR2 are SGHAT and FQNNGV. The CDR3 nucleotides are TGTGCCAGCAGGAAGGGACAGGGCGGCAATCAGCCCCAGCATTTT. The encoded protein is CASRKGQGGNQPQHF.

This clone was detected only once. V and J are TRBV3-1 (or the pseudogene TRBV3-2) and TRBJ1-2, with a weak D call TRBD1 (5 bases). The ends were cut back, 3 bases at V and 3 bases at J, with 8 bases in the middle. Germline CDR1 is LGHDT and CDR2 is YNNKEL (reference sequence). The CDR3 extends over 13 amino acids. The CDR3, as DNA: TGTGCCAGCAGCCAGGACACCTACTATGGCTACACCTTC. This translates into CASSQDTYYGYTF.

The V gene is TRBV5-1, the J gene TRBJ1-4, with TRBD1 matching 8 bases. The length of the CDR3 is 15 residues. V gave up 3 bases and J gave up 6 bases; unmatched junction bases: 7. CDR1 is SGHRS and CDR2 is YFSETQ in the germline V gene. CDR3 nucleotides: TGCGCCAGCAGCTCGATGACAGGGGACTATGAAAAACTGTTTTTT. It yields the protein CASSSMTGDYEKLFF.

This clone was detected only once. The chain recombines TRBV4-1 with TRBJ1-2; D is possibly TRBD1 (5 bases). The V gene lost 1 base and the J gene lost 6 bases, with 15 bases spanning the gap. CDR1 and CDR2 from the germline V gene are MGHRA and YSYEKL. CDR3 length: 15 residues. The CDR3 coding sequence is TGCGCCAGCAGCCAAGTGGGTAGGGGTTTGGATGGCTACACCTTC. This translates into CASSQVGRGLDGYTF.

The gene calls are TRBV19 and TRBJ2-2, with D possibly matching TRBD1 (5 bases). Trimming left V 6 bases short and J 6 bases short, with 17 bases between. Germline V gene sequence: CDR1 LNHDA, CDR2 SQIVND (reference sequence). This CDR3 spans 15 amino acids. CDR3 region: CASRPVRGGAGELFF. The DNA of the CDR3 is TGTGCCAGTAGGCCCGTTAGGGGTGGAGCCGGGGAGCTGTTTTTT.

V gene TRBV15 combines with J gene TRBJ1-1; TRBD1 aligns across 8 bases. The CDR3 has 12 amino acids. V lost 7 bases to trimming and J lost 8 bases; unmatched junction nucleotides: 6. Looked up from germline, CDR1 is LNHNV and CDR2 is YYDKDF (reference sequence). The DNA for the CDR3 is TGTGCCACCACCCGGACAGGGTTCGAAGCTTTCTTT. Residues: CATTRTGFEAFF. The full variable domain, its missing parts supplied by reference TRBV15 and TRBJ1-1, is DAMVIQNPRYQVTQFGKPVTLSCSQTLNHNVMYWYQQKSSQAPKLLFHYYDKDFNNEADTPDNFQSRRPNTSFCFLDIRSPGLGDTAMYLCATTRTGFEAFFGQGTRLTVV.

This chain links TRBV18 with TRBJ2-7, with 11 bases fitting TRBD1. Germline V gene lookup returns CDR1 KGHSH and CDR2 LQKENI. J lost 6 bases, V lost 2 bases, and 6 bases had no gene match. The CDR3 has 15 residues. CDR3 bases: TGTGCCAGCTCACCAAGGACAGGGGGCCTGGGCGAGCAGTACTTC. Translated: CASSPRTGGLGEQYF.